A single T cell receptor (beta chain) is shown here with its context. The source of the sample is a study of cytomegalovirus exposure and HLA in healthy donors. Some clones are missing from TCRdb's copy, which holds only in-frame ones; the method was immunoSEQ multiplex PCR. This repertoire shows under 150,000 clones, around nine tenths found once; its top ten account for 8.7%. CDR1 and CDR2 from the germline V gene are MNHEY and SMNVEV (reference sequence). The CDR3 spans 14 residues. The trim removed 3 bases at V and 2 bases at J, leaving 4 bases unmatched. The material sequenced was PBMCs. This receptor was obtained from a man aged 18 to 30 in good health and CMV-seropositive. J is TRBJ2-7 and V is TRBV27; 7 positions agree with TRBD1. This CDR3 is CASSLTGTPYEQYF. Here the CDR3 DNA reads TGTGCCAGCAGTTTGACAGGGACCCCCTACGAGCAGTACTTC.